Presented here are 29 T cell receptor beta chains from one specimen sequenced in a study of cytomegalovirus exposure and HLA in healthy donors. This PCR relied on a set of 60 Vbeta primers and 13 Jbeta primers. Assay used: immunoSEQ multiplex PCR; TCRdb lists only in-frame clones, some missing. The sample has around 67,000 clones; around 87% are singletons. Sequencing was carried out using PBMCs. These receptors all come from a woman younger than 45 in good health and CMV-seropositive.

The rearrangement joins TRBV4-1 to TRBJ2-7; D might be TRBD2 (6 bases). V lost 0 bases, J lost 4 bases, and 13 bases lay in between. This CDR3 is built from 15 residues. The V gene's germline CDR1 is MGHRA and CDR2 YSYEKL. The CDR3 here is CASSQERGLRYEQYF. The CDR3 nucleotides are TGCGCCAGCAGCCAAGAGCGGGGCCTTCGGTACGAGCAGTACTTC.

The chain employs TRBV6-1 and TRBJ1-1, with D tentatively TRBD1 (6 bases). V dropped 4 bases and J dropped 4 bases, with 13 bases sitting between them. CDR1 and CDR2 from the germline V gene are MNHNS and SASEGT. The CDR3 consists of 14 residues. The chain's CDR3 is CASSGAGAGTEAFF. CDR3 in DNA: TGTGCCAGCAGTGGGGCGGGGGCAGGCACTGAAGCTTTCTTT.

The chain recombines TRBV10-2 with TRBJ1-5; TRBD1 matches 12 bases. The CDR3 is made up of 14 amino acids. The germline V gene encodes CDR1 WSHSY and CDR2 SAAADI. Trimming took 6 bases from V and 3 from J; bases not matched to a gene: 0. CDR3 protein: CASRGQGANQPQHF. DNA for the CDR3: TGCGCCAGCAGGGGACAGGGGGCCAATCAGCCCCAGCATTTT.

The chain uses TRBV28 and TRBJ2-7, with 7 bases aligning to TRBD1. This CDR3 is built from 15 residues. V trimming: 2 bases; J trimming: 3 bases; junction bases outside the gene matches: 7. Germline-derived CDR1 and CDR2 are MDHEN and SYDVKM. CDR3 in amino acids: CASSLRDSSLYEQYF. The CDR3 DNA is TGTGCCAGCAGTTTACGGGACAGCTCTCTCTACGAGCAGTACTTC.

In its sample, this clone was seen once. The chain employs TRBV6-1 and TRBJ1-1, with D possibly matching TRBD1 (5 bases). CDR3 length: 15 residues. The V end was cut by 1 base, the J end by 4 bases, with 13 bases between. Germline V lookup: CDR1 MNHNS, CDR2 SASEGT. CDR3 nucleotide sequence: TGTGCCAGCAGTGAAGTGGGGGGGATAGGCACTGAAGCTTTCTTT. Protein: CASSEVGGIGTEAFF.

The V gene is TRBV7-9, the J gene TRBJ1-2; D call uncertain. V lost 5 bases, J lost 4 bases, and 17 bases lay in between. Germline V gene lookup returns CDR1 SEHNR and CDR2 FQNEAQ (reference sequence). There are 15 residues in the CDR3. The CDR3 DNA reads TGTGCCAGCAGCCTTATTAAGGCAACGGGCTATGGCTACACCTTC. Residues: CASSLIKATGYGYTF.

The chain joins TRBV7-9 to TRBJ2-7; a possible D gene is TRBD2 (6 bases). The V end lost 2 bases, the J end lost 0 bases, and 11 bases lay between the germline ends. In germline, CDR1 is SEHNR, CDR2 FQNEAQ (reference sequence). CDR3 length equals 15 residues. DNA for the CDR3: TGTGCCAGCAGCTTACCTTCCGGGAGCTCCTACGAGCAGTACTTC. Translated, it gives CASSLPSGSSYEQYF.

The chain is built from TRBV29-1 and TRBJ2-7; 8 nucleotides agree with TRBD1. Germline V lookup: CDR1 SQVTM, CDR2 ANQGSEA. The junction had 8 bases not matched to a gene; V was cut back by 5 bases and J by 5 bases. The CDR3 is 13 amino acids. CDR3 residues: CSVTDRGYHEQYF. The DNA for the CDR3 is TGCAGCGTTACCGACAGGGGTTACCACGAGCAGTACTTC.

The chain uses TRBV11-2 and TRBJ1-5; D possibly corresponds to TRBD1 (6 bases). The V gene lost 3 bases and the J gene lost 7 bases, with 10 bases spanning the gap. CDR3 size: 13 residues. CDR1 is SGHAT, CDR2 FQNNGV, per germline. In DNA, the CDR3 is TGTGCCAGCAGCTTGGGACAAAAGCAGCCCCAGCATTTT. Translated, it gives CASSLGQKQPQHF.

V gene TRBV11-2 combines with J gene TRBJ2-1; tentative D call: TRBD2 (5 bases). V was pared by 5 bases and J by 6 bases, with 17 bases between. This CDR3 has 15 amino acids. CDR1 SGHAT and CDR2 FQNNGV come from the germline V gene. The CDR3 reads CASSPPPSWTNEQFF. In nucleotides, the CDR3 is TGTGCCAGCAGCCCCCCCCCTAGCTGGACCAATGAGCAGTTCTTC.

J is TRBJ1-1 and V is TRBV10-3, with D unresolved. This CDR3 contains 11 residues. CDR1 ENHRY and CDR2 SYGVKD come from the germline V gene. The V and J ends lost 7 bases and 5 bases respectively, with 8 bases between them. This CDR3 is CAIKRETEAFF. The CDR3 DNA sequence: TGTGCCATCAAGAGGGAGACTGAAGCTTTCTTT.

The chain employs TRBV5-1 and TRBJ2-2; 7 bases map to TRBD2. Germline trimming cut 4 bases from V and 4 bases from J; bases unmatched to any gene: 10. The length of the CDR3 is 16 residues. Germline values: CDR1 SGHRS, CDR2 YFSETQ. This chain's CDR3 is CASSLDISGSTGELFF. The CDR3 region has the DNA TGCGCCAGCAGCCTCGACATTAGCGGGTCCACCGGGGAGCTGTTTTTT.

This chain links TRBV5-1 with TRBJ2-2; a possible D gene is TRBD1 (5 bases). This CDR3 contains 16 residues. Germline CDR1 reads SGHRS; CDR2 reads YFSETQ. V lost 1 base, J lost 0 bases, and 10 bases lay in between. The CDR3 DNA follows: TGCGCCAGCAGCTTGCCTGCAGGGACGAACACCGGGGAGCTGTTTTTT. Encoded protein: CASSLPAGTNTGELFF.

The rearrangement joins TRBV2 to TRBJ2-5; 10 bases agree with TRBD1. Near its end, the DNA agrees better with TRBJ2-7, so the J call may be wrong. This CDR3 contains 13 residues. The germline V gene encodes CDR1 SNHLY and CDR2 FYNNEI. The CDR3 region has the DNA TGTGCCAGCAGTCGGGACAGGGGCGACGAGCAGTACTTC. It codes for CASSRDRGDEQYF.

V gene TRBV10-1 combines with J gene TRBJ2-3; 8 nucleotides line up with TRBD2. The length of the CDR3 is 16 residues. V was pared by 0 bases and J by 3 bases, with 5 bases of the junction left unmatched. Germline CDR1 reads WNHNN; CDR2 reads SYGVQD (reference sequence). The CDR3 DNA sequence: TGCGCCAGCAGTGAGTCGCGGCGGGAGGTAACAGATACGCAGTATTTT. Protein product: CASSESRREVTDTQYF.

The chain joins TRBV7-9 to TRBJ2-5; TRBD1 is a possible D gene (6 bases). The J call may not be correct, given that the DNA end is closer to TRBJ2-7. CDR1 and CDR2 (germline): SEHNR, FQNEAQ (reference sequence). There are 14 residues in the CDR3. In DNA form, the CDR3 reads TGTGCCAGCACCCCGATTGGACAGAACTACGAGCAGTACTTC. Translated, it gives CASTPIGQNYEQYF.

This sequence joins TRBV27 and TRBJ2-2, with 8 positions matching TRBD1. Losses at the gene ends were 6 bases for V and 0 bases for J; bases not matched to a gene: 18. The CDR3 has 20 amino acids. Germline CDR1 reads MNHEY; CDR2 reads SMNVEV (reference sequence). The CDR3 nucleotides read TGTGCCAGCAGAAGAAATCCCCGGACAGGGACGAACACGAACACCGGGGAGCTGTTTTTT. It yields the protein CASRRNPRTGTNTNTGELFF.

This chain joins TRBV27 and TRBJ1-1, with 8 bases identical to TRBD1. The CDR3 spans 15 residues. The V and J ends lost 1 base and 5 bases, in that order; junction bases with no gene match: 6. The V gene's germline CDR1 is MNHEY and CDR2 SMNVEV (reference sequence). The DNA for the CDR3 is TGTGCCAGCAGTTTATTCGCACAGGGGGAGACTGAAGCTTTCTTT. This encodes CASSLFAQGETEAFF.

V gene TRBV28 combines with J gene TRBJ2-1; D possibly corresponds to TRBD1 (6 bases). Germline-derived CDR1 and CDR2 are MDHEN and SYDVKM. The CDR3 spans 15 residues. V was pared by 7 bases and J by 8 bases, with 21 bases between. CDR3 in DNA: TGTGCCAGCAATCCTACAGGGTCCTCCCCCCATGAGCAGTTCTTC. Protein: CASNPTGSSPHEQFF.

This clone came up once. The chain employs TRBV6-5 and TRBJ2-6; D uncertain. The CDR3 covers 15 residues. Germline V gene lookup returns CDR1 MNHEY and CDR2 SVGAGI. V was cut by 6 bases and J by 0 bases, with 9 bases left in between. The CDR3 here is CASRAQTSGANVLTF. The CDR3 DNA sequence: TGTGCCAGCAGAGCCCAAACCTCTGGGGCCAACGTCCTGACTTTC.

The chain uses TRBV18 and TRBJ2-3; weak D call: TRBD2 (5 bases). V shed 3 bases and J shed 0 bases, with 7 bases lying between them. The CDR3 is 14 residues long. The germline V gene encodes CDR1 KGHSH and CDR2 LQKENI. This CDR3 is CASSPGGSTDTQYF. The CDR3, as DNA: TGTGCCAGCTCACCGGGCGGGAGCACAGATACGCAGTATTTT.

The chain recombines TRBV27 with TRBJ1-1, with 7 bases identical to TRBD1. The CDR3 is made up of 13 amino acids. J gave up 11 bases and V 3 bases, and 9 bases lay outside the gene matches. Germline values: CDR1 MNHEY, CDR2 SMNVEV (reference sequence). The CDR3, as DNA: TGTGCCAGCAGTTTGACAGGGCCCAGCCGGGCTTTCTTT. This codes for CASSLTGPSRAFF.

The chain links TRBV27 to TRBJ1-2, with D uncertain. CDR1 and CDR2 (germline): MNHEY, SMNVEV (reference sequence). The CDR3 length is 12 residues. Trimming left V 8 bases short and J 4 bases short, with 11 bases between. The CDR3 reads CASGDSFYGYTF. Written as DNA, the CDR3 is TGTGCCAGCGGCGACTCCTTCTATGGCTACACCTTC.

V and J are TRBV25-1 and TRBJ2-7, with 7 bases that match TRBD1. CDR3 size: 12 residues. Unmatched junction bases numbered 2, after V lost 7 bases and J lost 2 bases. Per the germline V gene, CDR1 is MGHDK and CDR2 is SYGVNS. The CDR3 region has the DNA TGTGCCAGCACGGGACAGACCTACGAGCAGTACTTC. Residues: CASTGQTYEQYF.

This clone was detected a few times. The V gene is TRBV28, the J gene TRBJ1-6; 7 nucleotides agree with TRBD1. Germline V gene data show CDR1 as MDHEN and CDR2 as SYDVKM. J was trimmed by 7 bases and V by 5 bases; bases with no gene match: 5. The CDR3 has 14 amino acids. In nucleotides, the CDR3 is TGTGCCAGCAGTGAGACAGGGAGAAATTCACCCCTCCACTTT. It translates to CASSETGRNSPLHF.

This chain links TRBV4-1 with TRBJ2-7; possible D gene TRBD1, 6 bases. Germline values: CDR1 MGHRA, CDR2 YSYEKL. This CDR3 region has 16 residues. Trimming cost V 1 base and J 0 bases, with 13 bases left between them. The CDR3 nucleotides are TGCGCCAGCAGCCAAGCTCAGGGGCCGAGCTCCTACGAGCAGTACTTC. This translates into CASSQAQGPSSYEQYF.

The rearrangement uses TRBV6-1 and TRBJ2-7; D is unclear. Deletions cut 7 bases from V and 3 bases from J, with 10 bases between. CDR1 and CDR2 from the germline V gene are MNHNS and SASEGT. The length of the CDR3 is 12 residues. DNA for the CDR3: TGTGCCAGCACTGCTAGAGACTACGAGCAGTACTTC. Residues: CASTARDYEQYF.

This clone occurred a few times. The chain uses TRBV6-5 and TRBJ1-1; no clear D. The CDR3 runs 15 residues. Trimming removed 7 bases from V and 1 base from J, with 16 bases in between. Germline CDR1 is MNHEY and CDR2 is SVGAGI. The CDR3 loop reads CASIKSGFGNTEAFF. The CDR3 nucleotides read TGTGCCAGCATCAAATCGGGGTTCGGGAACACTGAAGCTTTCTTT.

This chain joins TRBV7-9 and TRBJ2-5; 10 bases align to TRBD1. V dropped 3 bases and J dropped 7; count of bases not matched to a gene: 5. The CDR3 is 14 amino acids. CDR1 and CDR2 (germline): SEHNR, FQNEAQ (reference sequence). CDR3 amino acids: CASSLGQGTWTQYF. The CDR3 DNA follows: TGTGCCAGCAGCTTGGGACAGGGGACGTGGACCCAGTACTTC.